This T cell receptor beta chain was captured by sequencing in a study of regulatory T cells in long-lasting Graves disease. Study findings and constraints: Persistent disease favored TRBV28, TRBJ1-2 and TRBJ2-5. Only peripheral blood was studied, not thyroid tissue.

The CDR3 runs to 17 residues. Trimming left V 6 bases short and J 1 base short, with 20 bases between. CDR1 is SGHRS and CDR2 is YFSETQ in the germline V gene. In its sample, this clonotype was seen many times. As yet, its antigen is unknown. iRepertoire HTBI primers and Arm-PCR of CDR3 regions built TCR beta libraries. TCRdb redid the calling of the multiplex PCR reads with MiXCR, one entry per CDR3 protein. This table has approximately 230,000 distinct CDR3 sequences, about a sixth appearing once. Sample time point: newly diagnosed GD, antithyroid drugs for less than 3 months. Researchers made the TCR library from RNA that was extracted from PBMCs. Patients met American Thyroid Association criteria for Graves' disease. The patients were enrolled through endocrinology in Xi'an, China.

This chain links TRBV5-1 with TRBJ1-5, with a tentative D call TRBD1 (5 bases). The specimen was peripheral blood mononuclear cells (PBMCs), collected at new diagnosis, from a patient treated with antithyroid drugs. This receptor was obtained from a female donor with Graves disease. The CDR3 loop reads CASIYCRGTDSNQPQHF. The CDR3 DNA follows: TGCGCCAGCATATACTGCCGGGGCACAGACAGCAATCAGCCCCAGCATTTT.